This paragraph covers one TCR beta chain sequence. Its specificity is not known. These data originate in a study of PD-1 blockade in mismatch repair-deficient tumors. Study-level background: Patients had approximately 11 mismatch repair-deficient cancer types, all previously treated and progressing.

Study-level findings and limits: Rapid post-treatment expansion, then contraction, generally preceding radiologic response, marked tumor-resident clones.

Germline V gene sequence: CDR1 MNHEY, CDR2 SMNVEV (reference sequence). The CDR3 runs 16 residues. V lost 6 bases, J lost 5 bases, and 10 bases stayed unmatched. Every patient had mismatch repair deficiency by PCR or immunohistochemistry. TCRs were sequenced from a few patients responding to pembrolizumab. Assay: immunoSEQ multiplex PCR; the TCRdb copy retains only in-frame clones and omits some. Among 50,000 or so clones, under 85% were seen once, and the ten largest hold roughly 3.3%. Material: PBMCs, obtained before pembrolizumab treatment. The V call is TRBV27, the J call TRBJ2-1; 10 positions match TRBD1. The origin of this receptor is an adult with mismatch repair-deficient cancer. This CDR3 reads CASRPLAGTGDNEQFF. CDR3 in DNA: TGTGCCAGCAGGCCTCTCGCCGGGACAGGGGACAATGAGCAGTTCTTC.